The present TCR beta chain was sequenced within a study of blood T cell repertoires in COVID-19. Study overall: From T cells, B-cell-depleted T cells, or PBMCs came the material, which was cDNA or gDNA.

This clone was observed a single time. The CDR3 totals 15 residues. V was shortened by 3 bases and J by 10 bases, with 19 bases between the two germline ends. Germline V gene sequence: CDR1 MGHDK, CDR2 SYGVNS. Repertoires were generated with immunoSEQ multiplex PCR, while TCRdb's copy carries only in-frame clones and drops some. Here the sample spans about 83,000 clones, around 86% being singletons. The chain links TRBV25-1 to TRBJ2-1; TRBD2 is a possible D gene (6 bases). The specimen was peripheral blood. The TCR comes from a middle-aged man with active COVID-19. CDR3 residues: CASSDPVRGIGEQFF. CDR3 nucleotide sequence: TGTGCCAGCAGTGACCCGGTGCGGGGCATTGGGGAGCAGTTCTTC.